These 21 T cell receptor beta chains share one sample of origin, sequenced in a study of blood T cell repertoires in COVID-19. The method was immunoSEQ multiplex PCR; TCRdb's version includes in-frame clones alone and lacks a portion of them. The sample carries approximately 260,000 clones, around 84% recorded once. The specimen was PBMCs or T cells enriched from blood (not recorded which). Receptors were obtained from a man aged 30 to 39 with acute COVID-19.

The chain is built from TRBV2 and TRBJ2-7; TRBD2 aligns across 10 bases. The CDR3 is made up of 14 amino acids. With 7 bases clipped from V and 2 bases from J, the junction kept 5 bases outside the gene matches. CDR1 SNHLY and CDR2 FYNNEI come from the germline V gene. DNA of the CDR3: TGTGCCAGCAAATCTAGCGGGGGCCCCTACGAGCAGTACGTC. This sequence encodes CASKSSGGPYEQYV.

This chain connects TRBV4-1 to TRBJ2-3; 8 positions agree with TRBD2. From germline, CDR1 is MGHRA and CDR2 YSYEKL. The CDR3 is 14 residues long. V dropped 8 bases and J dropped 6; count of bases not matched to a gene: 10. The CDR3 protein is CASGLGLEMDTQYF. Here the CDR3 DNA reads TGCGCCAGCGGGCTGGGACTAGAAATGGATACGCAGTATTTT.

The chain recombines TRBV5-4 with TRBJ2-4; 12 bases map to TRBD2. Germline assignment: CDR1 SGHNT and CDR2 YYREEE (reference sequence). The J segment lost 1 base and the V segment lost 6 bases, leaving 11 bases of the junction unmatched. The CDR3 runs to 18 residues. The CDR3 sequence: CASKGLAGPLLAKNIQYF. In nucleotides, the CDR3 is TGTGCCAGCAAAGGACTAGCGGGGCCTCTACTGGCCAAAAACATTCAGTACTTC.

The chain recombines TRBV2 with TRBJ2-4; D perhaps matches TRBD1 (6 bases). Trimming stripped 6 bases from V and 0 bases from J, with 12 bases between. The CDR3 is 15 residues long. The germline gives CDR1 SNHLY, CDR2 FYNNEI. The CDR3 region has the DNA TGTGCCAGCAGCCCCAGGGGTTTAGCCAAAAACATTCAGTACTTC. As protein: CASSPRGLAKNIQYF. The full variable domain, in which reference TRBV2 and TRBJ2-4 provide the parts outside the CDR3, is EPEVTQTPSHQVTQMGQEVILRCVPISNHLYFYWYRQILGQKVEFLVSFYNNEISEKSEIFDDQFSVERPDGSNFTLKIRSTKLEDSAMYFCASSPRGLAKNIQYFGAGTRLSVL.

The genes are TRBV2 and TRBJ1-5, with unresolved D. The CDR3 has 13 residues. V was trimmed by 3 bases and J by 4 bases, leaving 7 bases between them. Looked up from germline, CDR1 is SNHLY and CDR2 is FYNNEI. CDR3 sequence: CASSDQANQPQHF. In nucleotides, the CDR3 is TGTGCCAGCAGTGACCAGGCAAATCAGCCCCAGCATTTT.

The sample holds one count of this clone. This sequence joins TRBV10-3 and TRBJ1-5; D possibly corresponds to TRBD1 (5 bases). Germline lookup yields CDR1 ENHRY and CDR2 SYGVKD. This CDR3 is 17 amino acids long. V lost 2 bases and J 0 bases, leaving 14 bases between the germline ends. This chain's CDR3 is CAISEGAGSNSNQPQHF. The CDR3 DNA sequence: TGTGCCATCAGTGAGGGGGCGGGGTCTAATAGCAATCAGCCCCAGCATTTT.

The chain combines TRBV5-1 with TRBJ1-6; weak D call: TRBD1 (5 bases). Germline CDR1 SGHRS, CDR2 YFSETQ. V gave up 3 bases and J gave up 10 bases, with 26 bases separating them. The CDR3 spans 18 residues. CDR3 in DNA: TGCGCCAGCAGCTCTGCCCTCGGGGGGATCGGGGATCTATCACCCCTCCACTTT. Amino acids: CASSSALGGIGDLSPLHF.

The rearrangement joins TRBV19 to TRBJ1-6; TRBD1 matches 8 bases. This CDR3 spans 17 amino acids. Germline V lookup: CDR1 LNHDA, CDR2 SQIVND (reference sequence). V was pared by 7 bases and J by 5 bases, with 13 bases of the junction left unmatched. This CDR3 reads CASTARAGGLDNSPLHF. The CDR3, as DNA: TGTGCCAGTACCGCCCGGGCAGGGGGCCTGGATAATTCACCCCTCCACTTT. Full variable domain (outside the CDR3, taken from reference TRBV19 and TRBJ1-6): DGGITQSPKYLFRKEGQNVTLSCEQNLNHDAMYWYRQDPGQGLRLIYYSQIVNDFQKGDIAEGYSVSREKKESFPLTVTSAQKNPTAFYLCASTARAGGLDNSPLHFGNGTRLTVT.

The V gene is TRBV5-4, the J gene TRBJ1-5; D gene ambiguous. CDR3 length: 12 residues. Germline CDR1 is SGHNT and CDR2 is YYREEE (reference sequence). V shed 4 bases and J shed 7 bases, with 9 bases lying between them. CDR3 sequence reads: CASSLSGQPQHF. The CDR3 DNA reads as TGTGCCAGCAGCCTTTCCGGGCAGCCCCAGCATTTT.

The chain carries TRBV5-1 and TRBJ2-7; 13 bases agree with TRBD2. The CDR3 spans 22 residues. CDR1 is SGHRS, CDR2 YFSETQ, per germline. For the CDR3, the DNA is TGTGCCAGCCTCGCGTTGGACGGGACTAGCGGGATGATCACTTATCTGGGCTACGAGCAGTACGTC. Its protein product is CASLALDGTSGMITYLGYEQYV.

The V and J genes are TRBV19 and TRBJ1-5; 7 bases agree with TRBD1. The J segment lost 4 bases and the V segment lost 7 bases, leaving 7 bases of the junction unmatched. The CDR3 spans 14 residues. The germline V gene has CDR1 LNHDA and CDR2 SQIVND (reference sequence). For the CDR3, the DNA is TGTGCCAGTATCGCAGGGGGACGGAATCAGCCCCAGCATTTT. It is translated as CASIAGGRNQPQHF.

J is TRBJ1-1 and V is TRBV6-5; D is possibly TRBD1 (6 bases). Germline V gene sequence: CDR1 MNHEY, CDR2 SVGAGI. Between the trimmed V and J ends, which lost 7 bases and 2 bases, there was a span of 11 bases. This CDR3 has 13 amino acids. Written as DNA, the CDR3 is TGTGCCAGCACCGGACAGAAAAACACTGAAGCTTTCTTT. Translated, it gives CASTGQKNTEAFF.

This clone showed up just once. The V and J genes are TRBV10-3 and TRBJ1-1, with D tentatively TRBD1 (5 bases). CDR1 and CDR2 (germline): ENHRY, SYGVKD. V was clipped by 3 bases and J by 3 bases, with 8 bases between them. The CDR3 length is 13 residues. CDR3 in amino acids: CAISDRVDTEAFF. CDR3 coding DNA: TGTGCCATCAGTGACAGGGTCGACACTGAAGCTTTCTTT.

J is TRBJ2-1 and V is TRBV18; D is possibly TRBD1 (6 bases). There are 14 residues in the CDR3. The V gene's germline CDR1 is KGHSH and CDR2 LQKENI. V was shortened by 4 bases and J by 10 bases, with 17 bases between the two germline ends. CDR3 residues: CASSQPDGTGEQFF. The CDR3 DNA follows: TGTGCCAGCTCACAACCAGATGGAACAGGGGAGCAGTTCTTC.

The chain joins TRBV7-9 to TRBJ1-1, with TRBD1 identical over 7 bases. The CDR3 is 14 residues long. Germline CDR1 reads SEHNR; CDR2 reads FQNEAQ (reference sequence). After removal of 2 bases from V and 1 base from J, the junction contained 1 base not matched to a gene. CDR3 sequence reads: CASSLKGANTEAFF. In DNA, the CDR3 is TGTGCCAGCAGCTTAAAGGGGGCGAACACTGAAGCTTTCTTT.

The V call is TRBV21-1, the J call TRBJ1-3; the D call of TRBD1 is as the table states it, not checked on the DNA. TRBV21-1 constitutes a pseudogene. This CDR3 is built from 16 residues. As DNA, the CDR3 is TGTGCCAGCAGCACCCTGACAGGGGGCACTGGAAACACCATATATTTT. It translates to CASSTLTGGTGNTIYF.

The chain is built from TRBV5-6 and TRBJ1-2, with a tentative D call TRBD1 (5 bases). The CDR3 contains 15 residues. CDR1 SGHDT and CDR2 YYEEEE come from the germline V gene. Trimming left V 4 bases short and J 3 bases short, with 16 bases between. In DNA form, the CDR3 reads TGTGCCAGCAGCGGGAAGACAGTTGTCGACTATGGCTACACCTTC. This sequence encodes CASSGKTVVDYGYTF.

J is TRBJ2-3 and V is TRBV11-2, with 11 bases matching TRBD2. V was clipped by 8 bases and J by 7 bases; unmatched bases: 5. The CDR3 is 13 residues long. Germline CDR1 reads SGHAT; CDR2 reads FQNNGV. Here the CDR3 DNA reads TGTGCCAGCGCTACTAGCGGGGGATATACGCAGTATTTT. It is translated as CASATSGGYTQYF.

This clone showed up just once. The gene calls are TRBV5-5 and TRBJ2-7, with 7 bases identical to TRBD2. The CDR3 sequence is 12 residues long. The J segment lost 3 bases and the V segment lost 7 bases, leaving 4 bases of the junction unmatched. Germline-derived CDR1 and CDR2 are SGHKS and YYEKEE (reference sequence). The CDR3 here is CASGRGVYEQYV. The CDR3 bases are TGTGCCAGCGGGAGGGGTGTCTACGAGCAGTACGTC.

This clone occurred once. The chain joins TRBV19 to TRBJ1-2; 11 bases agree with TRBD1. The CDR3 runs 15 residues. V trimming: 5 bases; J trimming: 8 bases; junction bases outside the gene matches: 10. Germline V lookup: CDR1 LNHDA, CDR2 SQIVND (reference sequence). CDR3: CASSSKGQGASGYTF. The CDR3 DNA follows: TGTGCCAGTAGTTCTAAAGGACAGGGGGCGAGCGGCTACACCTTC.

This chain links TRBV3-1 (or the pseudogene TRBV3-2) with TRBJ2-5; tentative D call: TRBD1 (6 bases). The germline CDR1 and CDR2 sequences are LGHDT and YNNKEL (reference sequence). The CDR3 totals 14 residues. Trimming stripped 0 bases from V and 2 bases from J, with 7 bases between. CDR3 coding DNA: TGTGCCAGCAGCCAAGATCAGGGGCAAGAGACCCAGTACTTC. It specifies CASSQDQGQETQYF.